At least ten counts were recorded for the clone carrying this T cell receptor beta chain. Germline V gene data show CDR1 as SGDLS and CDR2 as YYNGEE. V was pared by 5 bases and J by 3 bases, with 14 bases between. This CDR3 has 14 residues. Here immunoSEQ multiplex PCR was the method, and the copy in TCRdb shows in-frame clones only, minus some. There are approximately 39,000 clones in the sample, none observed a single time. The data derive from a study of T cells after posttransplantation cyclophosphamide. The source material was PBMCs. This receptor was taken from a man aged 50 to 59 in good health, CMV-negative, and a related stem cell transplant donor. The V call is TRBV9, the J call TRBJ1-1; the D gene is possibly TRBD1 (6 bases). DNA of the CDR3: TGTGCCAGCAGTGACGACAGGTGGGACACTGAAGCTTTCTTT. This sequence encodes CASSDDRWDTEAFF.